The rows below give T cell receptor beta chains drawn from one sample of a study of regulatory T cells in long-lasting Graves disease. TCRdb called the multiplex PCR reads again in MiXCR, with one record for every CDR3 protein. The table includes approximately 350,000 distinct CDR3 sequences, around 15% detected once. The sample was also linked to a second study, of T cells in Graves' hyperthyroidism and ophthalmopathy.

The sequences come from peripheral blood mononuclear cells (PBMCs), collected at new diagnosis, from a patient treated with antithyroid drugs. The receptors here all came from a woman aged 18-29 years with Graves disease. Each CDR3 is given with its conserved first and last residue. D genes are given only for firm matches. Clone size appears in some rows only: once, few, many, or a class for an expanded clone.

TGTGCCAGCAGTTACGGTCAACAGGGGGCTTTGGGCTACACCTTC	CASSYGQQGALGYTF	15	TRBJ1-2	TRBV6-2/TRBV6-3	TRBD1	-
TGTGCCTGGAGTGGAAAGGGACAGGAGACCCAGTACTTC	CAWSGKGQETQYF	13	TRBJ2-5	TRBV30	TRBD1	many
TGTGCTAGTGCCCTGGACAGGGCGAACACCGGGGAGCTGTTTTTT	CASALDRANTGELFF	15	TRBJ2-2	TRBV12-5	TRBD1	-
TGTGCCAGCCTTCCGGGACTAGTAAACAATGAGCAGTTCTTC	CASLPGLVNNEQFF	14	TRBJ2-1	TRBV6-1	TRBD2	many
TGCGCCAGCAGCTTGGTCACGGAGGAGCTGTTTTTT	CASSLVTEELFF	12	TRBJ2-2	TRBV5-1	-	few
TGTGCCAGCTCACCACAGGACGTAGTGGGCACAGATACGCAGTATTTT	CASSPQDVVGTDTQYF	16	TRBJ2-3	TRBV18	-	many
TGTGCCAGCAGCTACACCGGGACCCAGTTCTTC	CASSYTGTQFF	11	TRBJ2-1	TRBV12-3/TRBV12-4	-	-
TGTGCCAGCAGCTTATCGTCAGGCTCCATCCAAGAGACCCAGTACTTC	CASSLSSGSIQETQYF	16	TRBJ2-5	TRBV7-9	-	-
TGTGCTAGTGGTTTACGGTGGCCAGATACGCAGTATTTT	CASGLRWPDTQYF	13	TRBJ2-3	TRBV12-5	-	few
TGTGCCAGTAGTATATGGAGTAGCTCCTACAATGAGCAGTTCTTC	CASSIWSSSYNEQFF	15	TRBJ2-1	TRBV19	-	-
TGTGCCAGCAGCCAACCGGGACTAGGGAATGAGCAGTTCTTC	CASSQPGLGNEQFF	14	TRBJ2-1	TRBV3-1	TRBD2	many
TGTGCCACCACCGGGACAGGGGGAATCAGGAACGAGCAGTACTTC	CATTGTGGIRNEQYF	15	TRBJ2-7	TRBV28	TRBD1	many
TGCGCCTCCGGGGAGGCGAACTATGGCTACACCTTC	CASGEANYGYTF	12	TRBJ1-2	TRBV10-1	-	once
TGTGCCAGTAAAGAGGGGGCCATAAACATTCAGTACTTC	CASKEGAINIQYF	13	TRBJ2-4	TRBV19	TRBD1	-
TGTGCCAGCAGCGTATCGCCGGTTGGCGAGCAGTACTTC	CASSVSPVGEQYF	13	TRBJ2-7	TRBV9	-	-
TGTGCCAGCAGTGTTCCGGGACAGTATGGAGCTTTCTTT	CASSVPGQYGAFF	13	TRBJ1-1	TRBV6-1	TRBD1	-
TGCGCCAGCAGCCAAGCATCACTGGAGCATTCACCCCTCCACTTT	CASSQASLEHSPLHF	15	TRBJ1-6	TRBV4-1	-	few
TGTGCCAGCAGGAACACTGAAGCTTTCTTT	CASRNTEAFF	10	TRBJ1-1	TRBV28	-	many
TGTGCCAGCACCGCTATGACGACAGCCGGGGAGCTGTTTTTT	CASTAMTTAGELFF	14	TRBJ2-2	TRBV2	-	many
TGTGCCACCAGCAGAGATTTGCTGATCTCTGGGGCCAACGTCCTGACTTTC	CATSRDLLISGANVLTF	17	TRBJ2-6	TRBV15	-	many
TGCAGTGCAAGTAGGGACAGCCCGATTAATTCACCCCTCCACTTT	CSASRDSPINSPLHF	15	TRBJ1-6	TRBV20-1	TRBD1	many
TGTGCCAGTAGCCTCCGGGGAGGTGCAGGGGAGCTGTTTTTT	CASSLRGGAGELFF	14	TRBJ2-2	TRBV19	-	few
TGTGCCAGTAGTATTGGACTAGCGGGCGGCGGATACGAGCAGTACTTC	CASSIGLAGGGYEQYF	16	TRBJ2-7	TRBV19	TRBD2	few
TGTGCCAGCAAGATAGACAGTAGCAATCAGCCCCAGCATTTT	CASKIDSSNQPQHF	14	TRBJ1-5	TRBV6-1	-	many
TGCGCCAGCAGCTTTCCGGGACAGGACAATGAGCAGTTCTTC	CASSFPGQDNEQFF	14	TRBJ2-1	TRBV5-1	TRBD1	few
TGCGCCAGCAGCTCGAGGACTAGCGGGAGTGGTTTCGGGGAGCTGTTTTTT	CASSSRTSGSGFGELFF	17	TRBJ2-2	TRBV5-1	TRBD2	many
TGTGCCAGCAGCCTGGCGGGGAGGATTAATGAAAAACTGTTTTTT	CASSLAGRINEKLFF	15	TRBJ1-4	TRBV11-2	-	many
TGTGCCAGCAGTGGGACTAGCGGGACCGGGGAGCTGTTTTTT	CASSGTSGTGELFF	14	TRBJ2-2	TRBV2	TRBD2	-
TGTGCCAGCAGCAGCGGGACTAGCAAGGGCAATGAGCAGTTCTTC	CASSSGTSKGNEQFF	15	TRBJ2-1	TRBV6-1	TRBD2	many
TGTGCCAGCAGTCTCTCGCCCGGGACAGGAAACTACGAGCAGTACTTC	CASSLSPGTGNYEQYF	16	TRBJ2-7	TRBV6-1	TRBD1	-
TGTGCCAGCAGCGTAACGACACTGAGCTCCTACGAGCAGTACTTC	CASSVTTLSSYEQYF	15	TRBJ2-7	TRBV9	-	-
TGTGCCATCAGCACCGGGACAGGGATCCTTGAGCAGTTCTTC	CAISTGTGILEQFF	14	TRBJ2-1	TRBV10-3	TRBD1	many
TGTGCCAGCAGTCTCCATCCCGGGACAGGGGGCATTTACGAGCAGTACTTC	CASSLHPGTGGIYEQYF	17	TRBJ2-7	TRBV11-2	TRBD1	-
TGTGCCATCAGTGAGGGGGGTGCCAAAAACATTCAGTACTTC	CAISEGGAKNIQYF	14	TRBJ2-4	TRBV10-3	-	-
TGTGCCAGCAGTTTATCTAGGGGATACAATGAGCAGTTCTTC	CASSLSRGYNEQFF	14	TRBJ2-1	TRBV27	-	many
TGTGCCAGCAGTTTTCCACCCGGGACTAGCGCCAATGAGCAGTTCTTC	CASSFPPGTSANEQFF	16	TRBJ2-1	TRBV28	TRBD2	many
TGTGCCATCAGCGGAGACAGGGCGGACGAGCAGTACTTC	CAISGDRADEQYF	13	TRBJ2-7	TRBV10-3	TRBD1	-
TGTGCCAGCTTCCAACCCGGGACAGAGACTAACTATGGCTACACCTTC	CASFQPGTETNYGYTF	16	TRBJ1-2	TRBV18	TRBD1	many
TGTGCCAAATTGGAACAGGGGCGCTATGGCTACACCTTC	CAKLEQGRYGYTF	13	TRBJ1-2	TRBV2	TRBD1	many
TGCGCCAGCAGTGAGTCAGTGGGCCGGCGGGATCAGCCCCAGCATTTT	CASSESVGRRDQPQHF	16	TRBJ1-5	TRBV10-2	-	many
TGCGCCAGCAGCCCCCGGACAGCCGGAACTGAAGCTTTCTTT	CASSPRTAGTEAFF	14	TRBJ1-1	TRBV4-1	-	many
TGTGCCAGCAGTGAAACGAGGAACTCCTACGAGCAGTACTTC	CASSETRNSYEQYF	14	TRBJ2-7	TRBV6-2/TRBV6-3	-	few
TGTGCCAGCAGCTCTCTAGCGAGAAGCTCCTACAATGAGCAGTTCTTC	CASSSLARSSYNEQFF	16	TRBJ2-1	TRBV7-6	-	many
TGTGCCAGTACCCCGGGGGGAGCGGCGACCTACAATGAGCAGTTCTTC	CASTPGGAATYNEQFF	16	TRBJ2-1	TRBV19	TRBD2	once
TGTGCCAGCAGTTGGACAGGGGGTGAAAATGGCTACACCTTC	CASSWTGGENGYTF	14	TRBJ1-2	TRBV6-2/TRBV6-3	TRBD1	-
TGTGCCAGTAGCCTTAGTCATGTACAGGTCTACACTGAAGCTTTCTTT	CASSLSHVQVYTEAFF	16	TRBJ1-1	TRBV19	-	few
TGTGCCAGCAGCTTAGATTCCCCAGGCCCCATTTGGCAGTTCTTC	CASSLDSPGPIWQFF	15	TRBJ2-1	TRBV7-9	-	many
TGTGCCAGCAGATGGAGGGGGCAGGGCAATCAGCCCCAGCATTTT	CASRWRGQGNQPQHF	15	TRBJ1-5	TRBV6-1	TRBD1	-
TGTGCCAGCAGTTTATTCGGGCAGGGGGACGAGCAGTACTTC	CASSLFGQGDEQYF	14	TRBJ2-7	TRBV27	TRBD1	many
TGCAGTGCTAGGGAGGCGCTTGATCAGCCCCAGCATTTT	CSAREALDQPQHF	13	TRBJ1-5	TRBV20-1	-	once
TGTGCCAGCAGTTCGGGACTAGCCGAACACTTACAGTTCTTC	CASSSGLAEHLQFF	14	TRBJ2-1	TRBV28	TRBD2	many
TGCGCCAGCAGCTTGGAAGGGGTAATAGGGACACCCCTCCACTTT	CASSLEGVIGTPLHF	15	TRBJ1-6	TRBV5-1	-	few
TGTGCCAGCAGCCTCCACTCTCGCGATACGCAGTATTTT	CASSLHSRDTQYF	13	TRBJ2-3	TRBV7-3	-	many
TGTGCTAGTGGTCGGGATCAGCGGGACTACTCCATCTACGAGCAGTACTTC	CASGRDQRDYSIYEQYF	17	TRBJ2-7	TRBV12-5	TRBD2	-
TGCAGTGCCTCCCGGGACAGTCAATACAATGAGCAGTTCTTC	CSASRDSQYNEQFF	14	TRBJ2-1	TRBV20-1	TRBD1	many